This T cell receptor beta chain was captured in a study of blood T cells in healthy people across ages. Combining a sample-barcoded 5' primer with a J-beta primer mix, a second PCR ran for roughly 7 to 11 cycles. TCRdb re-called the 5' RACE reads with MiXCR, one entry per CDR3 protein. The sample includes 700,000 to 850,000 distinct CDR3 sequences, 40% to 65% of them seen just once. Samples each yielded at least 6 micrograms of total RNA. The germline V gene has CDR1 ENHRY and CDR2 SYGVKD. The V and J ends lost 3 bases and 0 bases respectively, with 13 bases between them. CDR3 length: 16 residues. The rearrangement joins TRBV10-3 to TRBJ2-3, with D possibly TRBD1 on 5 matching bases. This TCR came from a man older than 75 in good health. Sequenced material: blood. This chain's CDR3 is CAISDTGPISTDTQYF. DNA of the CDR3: TGTGCCATCAGTGACACAGGTCCAATAAGCACAGATACGCAGTATTTT.